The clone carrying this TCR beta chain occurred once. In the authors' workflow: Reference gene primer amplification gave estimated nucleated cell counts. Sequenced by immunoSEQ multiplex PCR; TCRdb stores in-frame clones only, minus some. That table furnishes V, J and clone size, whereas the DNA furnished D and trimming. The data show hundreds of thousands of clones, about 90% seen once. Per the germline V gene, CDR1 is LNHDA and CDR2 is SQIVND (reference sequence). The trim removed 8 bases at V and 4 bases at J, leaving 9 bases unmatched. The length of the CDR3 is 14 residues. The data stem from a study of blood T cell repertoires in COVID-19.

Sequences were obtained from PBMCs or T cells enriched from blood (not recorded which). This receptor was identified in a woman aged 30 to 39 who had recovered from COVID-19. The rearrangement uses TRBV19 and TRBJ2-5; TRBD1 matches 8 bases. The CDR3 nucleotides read TGTGCCAGTGGGAGGACAGGGAAAGGAGAGACCCAGTACTTC. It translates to CASGRTGKGETQYF.